This entry lists 26 T cell receptor beta chains sequenced from one sample in a study of regulatory T cells in long-lasting Graves disease. Researchers made TCR beta libraries by using iRepertoire HTBI primers and running Arm-PCR on CDR3 regions. TCRdb re-called the multiplex PCR reads through MiXCR, storing one row per CDR3 protein. Of about 450,000 distinct CDR3 sequences in the sample, over 15% were seen once. The sample's time point: newly diagnosed GD, antithyroid drugs for less than 3 months. Making the TCR library involved RNA that had been extracted from PBMCs. These data are also associated with another study on T cells in Graves' hyperthyroidism and ophthalmopathy.

Specimen: peripheral blood mononuclear cells (PBMCs), collected at new diagnosis, from a patient treated with antithyroid drugs. The source of these receptors is a woman aged 30 to 39 with Graves disease.

This clonotype was counted between two and nine times. The chain uses TRBV20-1 and TRBJ2-7; TRBD2 matches 8 bases. Germline CDR1 and CDR2: DFQATT and SNEGSKA (reference sequence). The V gene end was trimmed by 0 bases and the J gene end by 4 bases; junction bases not matched to a gene: 11. This CDR3 comprises 16 residues. The CDR3 is CSARDLRLAGVYEQYF. In DNA, the CDR3 is TGCAGTGCTAGAGATCTAAGGCTAGCGGGCGTTTACGAGCAGTACTTC.

This clonotype has only a few counts. The chain uses TRBV4-1 and TRBJ2-3, with 9 bases that match TRBD2. Germline V CDR1 and CDR2: MGHRA, YSYEKL. The V gene end was trimmed by 4 bases and the J gene end by 0 bases; junction bases not matched to a gene: 5. The CDR3 has 16 amino acids. CDR3 loop: CASSRSLAGSTDTQYF. CDR3 bases: TGCGCCAGCAGCCGCTCTCTAGCGGGAAGCACAGATACGCAGTATTTT.

This clonotype was counted ten times or more. The V call is TRBV28, the J call TRBJ2-3; D is unclear. Germline V gives CDR1 MDHEN, CDR2 SYDVKM. This CDR3 is 14 amino acids long. The CDR3 reads CGAFRAHQADTQYF. The CDR3 coding sequence is TGTGGAGCCTTCCGGGCTCACCAGGCAGATACGCAGTATTTT.

Ten or more counts support this clonotype. The V call is TRBV15, the J call TRBJ2-5; D not certain. V lost 4 bases, J lost 3 bases, and 27 bases lay in between. The CDR3 is 19 residues long. Germline assignment: CDR1 LNHNV and CDR2 YYDKDF (reference sequence). CDR3: CATSTSGVREFNAKETQYF. CDR3 bases: TGTGCCACCAGCACCTCTGGAGTTAGAGAATTTAATGCAAAAGAGACCCAGTACTTC.

This clonotype was recorded a few times. A clone one base away is much larger, so this may be a read error. This chain joins TRBV25-1 and TRBJ1-1; D is unclear. This CDR3 is 11 amino acids long. Germline assignment: CDR1 MGHDK and CDR2 SYGVNS. V lost 8 bases and J lost 3, with 7 bases in between. DNA for the CDR3: TGTGCCAGCCTCGGGGACACTGAAGCTTTCTTT. It codes for CASLGDTEAFF.

This clonotype was observed at least ten times. V gene TRBV24-1 combines with J gene TRBJ2-3; 7 bases are a match to TRBD1. V was pared by 3 bases and J by 3 bases, with 8 bases of the junction left unmatched. Germline CDR1 is KGHDR and CDR2 is SFDVKD. There are 16 residues in the CDR3. The DNA of the CDR3 is TGTGCCACCAGTGATCCCGCGACAGGGAATACAGATACGCAGTATTTT. Translated: CATSDPATGNTDTQYF.

There are many counts of this clonotype. This chain joins TRBV7-8 and TRBJ1-1; D unclear. The germline V gene has CDR1 SGHVS and CDR2 FQNEAQ. CDR3 length: 14 amino acids. V was trimmed by 0 bases and J by 11 bases, leaving 16 bases between them. The CDR3 loop reads CASSLALIGWEAFF. The CDR3 DNA reads as TGTGCCAGCAGCTTAGCGCTAATAGGGTGGGAGGCTTTCTTT.

This clonotype was observed many times. The J gene is TRBJ1-2, the V gene TRBV12-3 or TRBV12-4; no reliable D call. V shed 0 bases and J shed 4 bases, with 12 bases lying between them. CDR3 length: 15 amino acids. CDR3 amino acids: CASSLATDGLYGYTF. DNA for the CDR3: TGTGCCAGCAGTTTAGCGACCGACGGACTCTATGGCTACACCTTC.

The sample holds many counts of this clonotype. The CDR3, as DNA: TGTGCCATCAGTCCCGGGGGGAATGAGCAGTTCTTC. It codes for CAISPGGNEQFF. The V and J genes are TRBV10-3 and TRBJ2-1; the match to TRBD2 covers 7 bases. CDR3 length: 12 amino acids. V was pared by 5 bases and J by 7 bases, with 2 bases of the junction left unmatched. Looked up from germline, CDR1 is ENHRY and CDR2 is SYGVKD.

About this clonotype itself: An end of the junction differs from the germline gene, which may be a read error. The chain recombines TRBV24-1 with TRBJ2-5, with D possibly being TRBD2 (5 bases). The germline V gene has CDR1 KGHDR and CDR2 SFDVKD. The CDR3 is made up of 15 amino acids. The CDR3: CATSDFGFQSNERFF. Here the CDR3 DNA reads TGTGCCACCAGTGATTTCGGGTTCCAGTCCAATGAGCGGTTCTTC.

The genes are TRBV7-2 and TRBJ1-2; 7 bases align to TRBD1. Germline CDR1 reads SGHTA; CDR2 reads FQGNSA. The trim removed 1 base at V and 7 bases at J, leaving 12 bases unmatched. The CDR3 consists of 16 residues. The CDR3 is CASSLGGGEVLGGYTF. The DNA of the CDR3 is TGTGCCAGCAGCTTAGGAGGGGGCGAGGTGTTAGGTGGCTACACCTTC.

This clonotype appeared many times. The chain is built from TRBV2 and TRBJ1-4; no reliable D call. Germline CDR1 SNHLY, CDR2 FYNNEI. The CDR3 is 12 amino acids. Trimming shortened V by 8 bases and J by 4 bases, and 8 bases separated the two germline ends. CDR3 protein: CASLVLNEKLFF. CDR3 DNA sequence: TGTGCCAGCCTAGTCCTTAATGAAAAACTGTTTTTT.

A word on this clonotype: A much larger clone lies a single base off, so this may be a read error. The chain has TRBV10-3 and TRBJ2-5; the D call may be TRBD1 or TRBD2 (7 bases each). The CDR3 sequence is 12 residues long. Trimming pared 6 bases from V and 7 bases from J, leaving 12 bases between. Germline V gene data show CDR1 as ENHRY and CDR2 as SYGVKD. Written as DNA, the CDR3 is TGTGCCATCAGCCCAGGGGGGGGGACCCAGTACTTC. This codes for CAISPGGGTQYF.

The table lists this clonotype with many counts. This chain joins TRBV27 and TRBJ2-1, with 11 positions matching TRBD2. The CDR3 contains 19 residues. Germline loops: CDR1 MNHEY, CDR2 SMNVEV (reference sequence). With 2 bases clipped from V and 0 bases from J, the junction kept 9 bases outside the gene matches. The CDR3 protein is CASSLASGRFLNSYNEQFF. The DNA for the CDR3 is TGTGCCAGCAGTTTAGCTAGCGGGAGGTTCTTAAACTCCTACAATGAGCAGTTCTTC.

This clonotype appeared many times. The CDR3 reads CAWSVAAGELFF. CDR3 sequence (DNA): TGTGCCTGGAGTGTAGCGGCAGGGGAGCTGTTTTTT. The rearrangement joins TRBV30 to TRBJ2-2; TRBD2 might be the D (5 bases). The CDR3 spans 12 residues. Germline loops: CDR1 GTSNPN, CDR2 SVGIG (reference sequence). V dropped 0 bases and J dropped 8 bases, with 7 bases sitting between them.

In its sample, this clonotype was seen once. This may be a read error: a much more frequent sequence differs by one nucleotide. The V call is TRBV7-8, the J call TRBJ1-3, with D tentatively TRBD1 (5 bases). The ends were cut back, 1 base at V and 2 bases at J, with 12 bases in the middle. In germline, CDR1 is SGHVS, CDR2 FQNEAQ. This CDR3 has 16 residues. The CDR3 nucleotides are TGTGCCAGCAGCTTAGTTCCGGGGGTGCCTGGAAACACCATATATTTT. Translating it yields CASSLVPGVPGNTIYF.

This clonotype occurred many times. The chain employs TRBV27 and TRBJ2-1; D not resolved. Per germline, CDR1 MNHEY and CDR2 SMNVEV (reference sequence). This CDR3 has 16 amino acids. Trimming left V 2 bases short and J 5 bases short, with 16 bases between. CDR3 nucleotides: TGTGCCAGCAGTTTAGGCCTTTCCCTCTCTCACAATGAGCAGTTCTTC. Protein product: CASSLGLSLSHNEQFF.

The rearrangement uses TRBV4-3 and TRBJ2-4, with unresolved D. V lost 2 bases and J lost 7, with 12 bases in between. The germline CDR1 and CDR2 sequences are LGHNA and YSLEER. The CDR3 length is 14 residues. The CDR3 nucleotides read TGCGCCAGCAGCCAATACGTGAATGGGAACATTCAGTACTTC. Amino acid sequence: CASSQYVNGNIQYF.

V usage is TRBV29-1 and J usage is TRBJ2-1, with TRBD2 matching 9 bases. CDR3 length: 14 residues. Germline V gives CDR1 SQVTM, CDR2 ANQGSEA. With V trimmed by 6 bases and J by 6 bases, 9 bases remained unmatched. The CDR3 nucleotides are TGCAGCGTCGCCTCCGTACTAGCGGGCAATGAGCAGTTCTTC. Its protein is CSVASVLAGNEQFF.

This clonotype was recorded at least ten times. The V gene is TRBV27, the J gene TRBJ1-5; TRBD1 agrees at 9 bases. The germline gives CDR1 MNHEY, CDR2 SMNVEV (reference sequence). Trimming removed 4 bases from V and 0 bases from J; junction bases left unmatched: 1. The CDR3 has 15 amino acids. Here the CDR3 reads CASSWTGDSNQPQHF. For the CDR3, the DNA is TGTGCCAGCAGTTGGACAGGGGATAGCAATCAGCCCCAGCATTTT.

The CDR3 sequence: CATSYSYNEQFF. For the CDR3, the DNA is TGTGCCACCAGTTACAGCTACAATGAGCAGTTCTTC. The V gene is TRBV24-1, the J gene TRBJ2-1, with D uncertain. The CDR3 spans 12 residues. The V gene's germline CDR1 is KGHDR and CDR2 SFDVKD. V lost 6 bases and J 3 bases, leaving 5 bases between the germline ends.

This clonotype was seen repeatedly, ten times or more. The chain couples TRBV28 to TRBJ2-1; either TRBD1 or TRBD2 may supply D (5 bases each). Germline V gene lookup returns CDR1 MDHEN and CDR2 SYDVKM. This CDR3 has 16 amino acids. V was trimmed by 10 bases and J by 1 base, leaving 20 bases between them. CDR3 loop: CANSSRTGRSYNEQFF. The CDR3 nucleotides are TGTGCCAACAGCTCAAGGACGGGACGGTCCTACAATGAGCAGTTCTTC.

This clonotype has just a few counts. The chain carries TRBV27 and TRBJ2-5; 8 nucleotides match TRBD1. The J segment lost 3 bases and the V segment lost 6 bases, leaving 6 bases of the junction unmatched. From germline, CDR1 is MNHEY and CDR2 SMNVEV (reference sequence). The CDR3 sequence is 14 residues long. For the CDR3, the DNA is TGTGCCAGCAGCGATGTGGACAGGGAAGAGACCCAGTACTTC. It encodes CASSDVDREETQYF.

This clonotype was recorded a few times. The V call is TRBV27, the J call TRBJ1-2; D is perhaps TRBD1 (6 bases). The CDR3 extends over 14 amino acids. Per germline, CDR1 MNHEY and CDR2 SMNVEV (reference sequence). V was trimmed by 2 bases and J by 4 bases, leaving 11 bases between them. Here the CDR3 reads CASSLMAGAYGYTF. CDR3 DNA sequence: TGTGCCAGCAGTTTAATGGCAGGGGCCTATGGCTACACCTTC.

The sample holds a few counts of this clonotype. This sequence joins TRBV7-2 and TRBJ1-6; 7 bases match TRBD1. V lost 5 bases and J lost 5; bases outside the gene matches: 6. Germline assignment: CDR1 SGHTA and CDR2 FQGNSA. The CDR3 covers 15 residues. The CDR3 protein is CASSLTGADNSPLHF. The CDR3 DNA reads as TGTGCCAGCAGCCTTACAGGGGCGGATAATTCACCCCTCCACTTT.

In this sample, this clonotype turned up many times. V and J are TRBV28 and TRBJ2-1, with D tentatively TRBD2 (6 bases). Germline V CDR1 and CDR2: MDHEN, SYDVKM. This CDR3 has 13 residues. Trimming removed 6 bases at V and 15 bases at J, with 21 bases between. The CDR3: CASSPSGGNDRFF. Here the CDR3 DNA reads TGTGCCAGCAGCCCCTCCGGAGGGAATGATCGGTTCTTC.